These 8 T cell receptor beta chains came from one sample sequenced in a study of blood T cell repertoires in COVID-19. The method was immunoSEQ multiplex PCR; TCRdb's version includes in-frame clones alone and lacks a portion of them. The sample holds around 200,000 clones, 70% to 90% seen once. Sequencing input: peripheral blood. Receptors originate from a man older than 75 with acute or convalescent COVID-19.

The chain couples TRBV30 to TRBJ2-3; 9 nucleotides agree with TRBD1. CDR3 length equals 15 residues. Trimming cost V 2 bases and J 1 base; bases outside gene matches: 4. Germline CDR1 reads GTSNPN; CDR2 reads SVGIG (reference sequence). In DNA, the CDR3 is TGTGCCTGGAGTACGGGACAGGGTGGCACAGATACGCAGTATTTT. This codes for CAWSTGQGGTDTQYF.

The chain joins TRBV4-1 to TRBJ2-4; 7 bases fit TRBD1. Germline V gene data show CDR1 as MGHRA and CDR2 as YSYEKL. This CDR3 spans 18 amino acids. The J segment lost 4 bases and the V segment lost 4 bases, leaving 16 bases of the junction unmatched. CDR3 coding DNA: TGCGCCAGCAGCCCATCCTTGTTTACAGGGACAGTGAAAAACATTCAGTACTTC. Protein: CASSPSLFTGTVKNIQYF.

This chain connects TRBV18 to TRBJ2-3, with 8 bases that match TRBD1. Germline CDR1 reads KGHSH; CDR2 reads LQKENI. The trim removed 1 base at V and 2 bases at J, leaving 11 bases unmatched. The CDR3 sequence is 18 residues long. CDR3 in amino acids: CASSPRVRQGTLTDTQYF. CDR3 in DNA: TGTGCCAGCTCACCACGAGTACGACAGGGGACACTCACAGATACGCAGTATTTT.

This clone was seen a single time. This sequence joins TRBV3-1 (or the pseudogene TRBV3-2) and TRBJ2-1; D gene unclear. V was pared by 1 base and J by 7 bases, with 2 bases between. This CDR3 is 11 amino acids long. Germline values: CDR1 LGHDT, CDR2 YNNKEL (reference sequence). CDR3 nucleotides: TGTGCCAGCAGCCAAGCAAATGAGCAGTTCTTC. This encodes CASSQANEQFF.

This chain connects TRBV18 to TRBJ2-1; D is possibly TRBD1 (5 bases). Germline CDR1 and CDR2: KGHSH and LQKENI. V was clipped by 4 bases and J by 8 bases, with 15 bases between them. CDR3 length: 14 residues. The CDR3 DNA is TGTGCCAGCTCACATAACAGGAATAAGGATGAGCAGTTCTTC. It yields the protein CASSHNRNKDEQFF.

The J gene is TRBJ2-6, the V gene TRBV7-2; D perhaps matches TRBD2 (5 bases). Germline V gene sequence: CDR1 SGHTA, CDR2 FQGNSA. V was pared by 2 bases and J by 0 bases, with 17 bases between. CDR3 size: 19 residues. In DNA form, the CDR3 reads TGTGCCAGCAGCTTACGATCGAGCGGATGGAGCTCTGGGGCCAACGTCCTGACTTTC. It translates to CASSLRSSGWSSGANVLTF.

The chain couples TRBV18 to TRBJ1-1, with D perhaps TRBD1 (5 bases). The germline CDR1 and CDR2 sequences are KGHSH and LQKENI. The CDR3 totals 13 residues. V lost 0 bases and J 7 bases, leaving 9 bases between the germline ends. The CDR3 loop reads CASSPPLGDEAFF. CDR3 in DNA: TGTGCCAGCTCACCACCCTTAGGGGATGAAGCTTTCTTT.

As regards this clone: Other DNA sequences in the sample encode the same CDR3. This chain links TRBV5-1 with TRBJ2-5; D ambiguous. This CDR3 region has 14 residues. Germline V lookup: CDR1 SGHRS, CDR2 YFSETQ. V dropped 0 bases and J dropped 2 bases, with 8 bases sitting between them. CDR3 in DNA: TGCGCCAGCAGCTTGGGGGCCCTACAAGAGACCCAGTACTTC. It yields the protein CASSLGALQETQYF. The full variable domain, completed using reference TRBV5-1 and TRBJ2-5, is KAGVTQTPRYLIKTRGQQVTLSCSPISGHRSVSWYQQTPGQGLQFLFEYFSETQRNKGNFPGRFSGRQFSNSRSEMNVSTLELGDSALYLCASSLGALQETQYFGPGTRLLVL.